This TCR beta chain was documented in a study of blood T cell repertoires in COVID-19. Germline V gives CDR1 SGDLS, CDR2 YYNGEE. With 4 bases removed from V and 2 bases from J, the gap between germline ends came to 14 bases. The length of the CDR3 is 15 residues. Sequencing was performed with immunoSEQ multiplex PCR; in TCRdb, only in-frame clones are kept and a portion is missing. In the table there are fewer than 450,000 clones, roughly 91% of which are singletons. Sequenced: PBMCs or T cells enriched from blood (not recorded which). The chain employs TRBV9 and TRBJ2-3; possible D gene TRBD2, 5 bases. The TCR sequence derives from a man younger than 35 who had recovered from COVID-19. CDR3 bases: TGTGCCAGCAGCTTCAGCGGAAGTGACACAGATACGCAGTATTTT. It translates to CASSFSGSDTDTQYF. Combining the CDR3 with reference TRBV9 and TRBJ2-3 gives the whole variable domain DSGVTQTPKHLITATGQRVTLRCSPRSGDLSVYWYQQSLDQGLQFLIQYYNGEERAKGNILERFSAQQFPDLHSELNLSSLELGDSALYFCASSFSGSDTDTQYFGPGTRLTVL.